This T cell receptor beta chain was documented in a study of T cell responses to AZD1222 COVID-19 vaccine. Points from the study as a whole: Repertoire sampling happened only post peak T cell response. It should be noted that donors were predominantly white British and more often female, and clonal diversity was possibly underestimated. The CD4 TCRs associated with vaccination extended across spike and predominated at 160-218 and 743-854.

A remark on this clone: The antigen remains unidentified.

Germline V CDR1 and CDR2: SNHLY, FYNNEI. CDR3 length: 15 amino acids. J was trimmed by 3 bases and V by 5 bases; bases with no gene match: 3. Here immunoSEQ multiplex PCR was the method, and the copy in TCRdb shows in-frame clones only, minus some. The repertoire includes about 86,000 clones, almost 80% of them detected once, and approximately 21% sits in the top ten. The sequencing here drew on peripheral blood, taken on day 0 of AZD1222 vaccination. This chain connects TRBV2 to TRBJ2-3; 12 bases map to TRBD2. This TCR came from an adult in good health. DNA of the CDR3: TGTGCCAGCAGTCCCGGACTAGCGGGAACAGATACGCAGTATTTT. Encoded protein: CASSPGLAGTDTQYF.